This entry is about one T cell receptor (beta chain). As processed by the authors: Amplification from reference gene primers served as the basis for estimated nucleated cell counts. Sequencing was performed with immunoSEQ multiplex PCR; in TCRdb, only in-frame clones are kept and a portion is missing. V and J calls plus clone size are reproduced from that table; the DNA served to infer D and trimming. There are roughly 480,000 clones in the sample; approximately 92% occur only once, and approximately 0.9% lies in the top ten. CDR1 SQVTM and CDR2 ANQGSEA come from the germline V gene. V was clipped by 0 bases and J by 1 base, with 10 bases between them. The CDR3 consists of 14 residues. This entry belongs to a study of blood T cell repertoires in COVID-19.

The specimen sequenced was peripheral blood. The clonotype originates from a man between 18 and 29 years old with COVID-19, enrolled during active disease. This rearrangement joins TRBV29-1 to TRBJ2-7; D may be TRBD2 (5 bases). This chain's CDR3 is CSVEETRTSYEQYF. The CDR3 DNA reads TGCAGCGTTGAAGAAACTAGGACGTCCTACGAGCAGTACTTC.